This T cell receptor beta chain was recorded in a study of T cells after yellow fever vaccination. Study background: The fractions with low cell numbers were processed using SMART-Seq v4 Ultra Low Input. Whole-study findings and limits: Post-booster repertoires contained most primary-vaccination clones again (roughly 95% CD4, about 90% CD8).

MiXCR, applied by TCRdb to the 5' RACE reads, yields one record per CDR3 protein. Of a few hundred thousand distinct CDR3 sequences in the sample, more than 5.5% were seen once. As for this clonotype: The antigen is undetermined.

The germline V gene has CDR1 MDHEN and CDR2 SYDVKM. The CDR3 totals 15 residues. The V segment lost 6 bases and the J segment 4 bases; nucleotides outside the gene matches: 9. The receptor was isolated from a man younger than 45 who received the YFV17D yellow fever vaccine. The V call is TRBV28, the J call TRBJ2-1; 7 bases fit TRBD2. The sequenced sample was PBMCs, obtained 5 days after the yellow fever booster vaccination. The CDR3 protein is CASRPERDSYNEQFF. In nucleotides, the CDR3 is TGTGCCAGCAGACCTGAGCGGGACTCTTACAATGAGCAGTTCTTC.